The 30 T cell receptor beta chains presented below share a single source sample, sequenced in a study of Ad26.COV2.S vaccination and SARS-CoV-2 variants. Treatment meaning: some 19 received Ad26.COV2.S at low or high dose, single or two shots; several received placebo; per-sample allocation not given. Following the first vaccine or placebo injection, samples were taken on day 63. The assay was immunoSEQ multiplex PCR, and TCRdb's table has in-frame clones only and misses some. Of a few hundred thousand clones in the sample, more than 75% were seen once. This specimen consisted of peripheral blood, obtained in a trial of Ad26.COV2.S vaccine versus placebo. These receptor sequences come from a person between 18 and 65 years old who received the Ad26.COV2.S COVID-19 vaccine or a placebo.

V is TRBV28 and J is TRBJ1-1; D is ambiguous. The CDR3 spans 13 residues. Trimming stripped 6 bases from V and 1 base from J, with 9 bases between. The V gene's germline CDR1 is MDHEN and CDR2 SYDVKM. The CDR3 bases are TGTGCCAGCAGGAACAGAGAGAACACTGAAGCTTTCTTT. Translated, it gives CASRNRENTEAFF.

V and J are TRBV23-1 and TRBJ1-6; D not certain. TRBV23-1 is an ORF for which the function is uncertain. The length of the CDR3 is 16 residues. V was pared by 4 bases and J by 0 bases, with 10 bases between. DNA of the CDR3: TGCGCCAGCAGTCCCCGGGGAAGCTCCTATAATTCACCCCTCCACTTT. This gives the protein CASSPRGSSYNSPLHF.

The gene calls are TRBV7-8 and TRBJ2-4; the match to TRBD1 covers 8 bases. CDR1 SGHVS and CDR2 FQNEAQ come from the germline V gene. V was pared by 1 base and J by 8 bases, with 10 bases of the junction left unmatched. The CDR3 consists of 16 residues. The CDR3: CASSLGAQGAWDIQYF. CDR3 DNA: TGTGCCAGCAGCTTAGGAGCCCAGGGGGCGTGGGACATTCAGTACTTC.

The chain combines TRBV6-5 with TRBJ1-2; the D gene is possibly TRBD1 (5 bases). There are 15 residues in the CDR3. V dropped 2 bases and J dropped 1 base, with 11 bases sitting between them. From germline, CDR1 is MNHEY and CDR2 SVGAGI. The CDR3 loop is CASSYTVGLNYGYTF. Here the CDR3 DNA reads TGTGCCAGCAGTTACACTGTGGGGCTTAACTATGGCTACACCTTC.

The CDR3 region has the DNA TGTGCCAGCAGCCAAGTCCCTCCCGGGAGGGCCAACTATGGCTACACCTTC. It yields the protein CASSQVPPGRANYGYTF. The chain carries TRBV3-1 (or the pseudogene TRBV3-2) and TRBJ1-2, with D uncertain. The ends were cut back, 1 base at V and 2 bases at J, with 17 bases in the middle. This CDR3 is built from 17 residues. Looked up from germline, CDR1 is LGHDT and CDR2 is YNNKEL (reference sequence).

CDR3 sequence: CASSLAGQPQHF. CDR3 nucleotide sequence: TGTGCCAGCAGCTTAGCTGGGCAGCCCCAGCATTTT. V and J are TRBV11-2 and TRBJ1-5, with no clear D. The germline V gene encodes CDR1 SGHAT and CDR2 FQNNGV. CDR3 length: 12 amino acids. Deletions cut 1 base from V and 7 bases from J, with 5 bases between.

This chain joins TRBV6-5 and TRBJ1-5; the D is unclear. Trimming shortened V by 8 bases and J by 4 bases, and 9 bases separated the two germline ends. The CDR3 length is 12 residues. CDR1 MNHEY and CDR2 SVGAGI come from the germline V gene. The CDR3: CASGRVNQPQHF. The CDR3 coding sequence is TGTGCCAGCGGTAGGGTAAATCAGCCCCAGCATTTT.

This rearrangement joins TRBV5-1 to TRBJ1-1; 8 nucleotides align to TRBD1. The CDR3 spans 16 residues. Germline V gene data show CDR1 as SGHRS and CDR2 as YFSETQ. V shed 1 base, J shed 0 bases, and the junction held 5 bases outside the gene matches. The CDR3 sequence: CASSLYQGAVNTEAFF. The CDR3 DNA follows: TGCGCCAGCAGCTTGTACCAGGGGGCAGTGAACACTGAAGCTTTCTTT.

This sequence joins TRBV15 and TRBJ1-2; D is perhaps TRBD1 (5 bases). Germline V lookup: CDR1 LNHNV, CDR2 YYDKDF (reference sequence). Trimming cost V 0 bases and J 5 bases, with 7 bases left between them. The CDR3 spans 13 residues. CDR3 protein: CATSRDEGYGYTF. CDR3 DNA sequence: TGTGCCACCAGCAGAGATGAGGGGTATGGCTACACCTTC.

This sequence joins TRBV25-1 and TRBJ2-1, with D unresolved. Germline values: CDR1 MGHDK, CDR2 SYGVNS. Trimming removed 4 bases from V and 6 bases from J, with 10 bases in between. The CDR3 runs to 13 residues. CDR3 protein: CASSVGLVNEQFF. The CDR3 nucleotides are TGTGCCAGCAGTGTAGGGCTCGTCAATGAGCAGTTCTTC.

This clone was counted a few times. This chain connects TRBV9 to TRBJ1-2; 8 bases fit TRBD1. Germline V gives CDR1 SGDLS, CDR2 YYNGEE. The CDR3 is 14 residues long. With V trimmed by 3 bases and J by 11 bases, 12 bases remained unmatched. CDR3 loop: CASSGRTGRERYTF. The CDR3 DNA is TGTGCCAGCAGCGGCCGGACAGGGAGGGAAAGATACACCTTC.

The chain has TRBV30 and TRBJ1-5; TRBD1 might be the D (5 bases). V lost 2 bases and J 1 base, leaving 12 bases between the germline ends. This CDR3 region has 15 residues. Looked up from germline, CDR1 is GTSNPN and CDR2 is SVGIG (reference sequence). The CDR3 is CAWSISGLSNQPQHF. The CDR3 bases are TGTGCCTGGAGTATATCGGGACTGAGCAATCAGCCCCAGCATTTT.

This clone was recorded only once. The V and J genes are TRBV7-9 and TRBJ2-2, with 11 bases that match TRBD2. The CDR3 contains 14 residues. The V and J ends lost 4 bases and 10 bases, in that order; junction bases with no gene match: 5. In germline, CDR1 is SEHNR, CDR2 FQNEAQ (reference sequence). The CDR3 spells CASSSLAGGEELFF. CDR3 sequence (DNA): TGTGCCAGCAGCTCCCTAGCGGGGGGCGAGGAGCTGTTTTTT. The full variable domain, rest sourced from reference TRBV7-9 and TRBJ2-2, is DTGVSQNPRHKITKRGQNVTFRCDPISEHNRLYWYRQTLGQGPEFLTYFQNEAQLEKSRLLSDRFSAERPKGSFSTLEIQRTEQGDSAMYLCASSSLAGGEELFFGEGSRLTVL.

The CDR3 loop reads CASSLPGAPGQKHYGYTF. The CDR3 nucleotides read TGTGCCAGCAGTCTTCCCGGGGCACCTGGGCAAAAACACTATGGCTACACCTTC. The chain carries TRBV28 and TRBJ1-2, with TRBD1 as a possible D gene (5 bases). CDR1 is MDHEN, CDR2 SYDVKM, per germline. The CDR3 is made up of 18 amino acids. V lost 5 bases and J lost 3, with 25 bases in between.

The CDR3 loop is CSANWGEKLFF. CDR3 bases: TGCAGCGCTAACTGGGGAGAAAAACTGTTTTTT. V is TRBV29-1 and J is TRBJ1-4; D gene uncertain. V was pared by 7 bases and J by 8 bases, with 11 bases between. Germline V CDR1 and CDR2: SQVTM, ANQGSEA. CDR3 length equals 11 residues.

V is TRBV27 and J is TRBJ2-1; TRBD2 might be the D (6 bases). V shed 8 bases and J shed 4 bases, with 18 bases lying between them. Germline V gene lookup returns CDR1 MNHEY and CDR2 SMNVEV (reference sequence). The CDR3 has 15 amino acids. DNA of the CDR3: TGTGCCAGCTGTTCGACAGCCGGGACTTACAATGAGCAGTTCTTC. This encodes CASCSTAGTYNEQFF.

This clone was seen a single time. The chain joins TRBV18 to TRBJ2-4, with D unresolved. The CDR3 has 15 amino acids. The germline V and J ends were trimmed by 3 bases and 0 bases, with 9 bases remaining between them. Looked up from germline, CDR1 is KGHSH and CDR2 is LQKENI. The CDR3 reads CASSPGRTAKNIQYF. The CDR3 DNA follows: TGTGCCAGCTCACCCGGCCGGACAGCCAAAAACATTCAGTACTTC.

CDR3 in DNA: TGTGCCAGCGGCCCCGGGAGGTACGAGCAGTACTTC. Protein product: CASGPGRYEQYF. The chain recombines TRBV7-2 with TRBJ2-7; 7 positions match TRBD2. The CDR3 length is 12 residues. Per germline, CDR1 SGHTA and CDR2 FQGNSA. V shed 8 bases, J shed 4 bases, and the junction held 5 bases outside the gene matches. Full variable domain (rest looked up from reference TRBV7-2 and TRBJ2-7): GAGVSQSPSNKVTEKGKDVELRCDPISGHTALYWYRQSLGQGLEFLIYFQGNSAPDKSGLPSDRFSAERTGGSVSTLTIQRTQQEDSAVYLCASGPGRYEQYFGPGTRLTVT.

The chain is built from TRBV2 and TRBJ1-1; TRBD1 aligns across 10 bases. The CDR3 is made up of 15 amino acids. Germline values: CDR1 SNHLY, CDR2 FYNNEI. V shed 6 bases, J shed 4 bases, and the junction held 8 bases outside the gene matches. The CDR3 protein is CASRGDRGFGTEAFF. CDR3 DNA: TGTGCCAGCAGGGGGGACAGGGGTTTCGGCACTGAAGCTTTCTTT.

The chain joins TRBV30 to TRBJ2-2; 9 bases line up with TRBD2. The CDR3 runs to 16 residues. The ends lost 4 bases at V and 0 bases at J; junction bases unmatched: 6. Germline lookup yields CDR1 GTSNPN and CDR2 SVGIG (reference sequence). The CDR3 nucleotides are TGTGCCTGGAAAGGAGGCGGGGGGGCGAACACCGGGGAGCTGTTTTTT. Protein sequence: CAWKGGGGANTGELFF.

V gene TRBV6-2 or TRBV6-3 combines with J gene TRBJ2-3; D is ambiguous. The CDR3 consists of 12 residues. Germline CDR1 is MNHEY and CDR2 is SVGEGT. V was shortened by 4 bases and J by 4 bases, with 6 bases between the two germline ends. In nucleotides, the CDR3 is TGTGCCAGCAGTTCTAGGGCAGATACGCAGTATTTT. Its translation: CASSSRADTQYF.

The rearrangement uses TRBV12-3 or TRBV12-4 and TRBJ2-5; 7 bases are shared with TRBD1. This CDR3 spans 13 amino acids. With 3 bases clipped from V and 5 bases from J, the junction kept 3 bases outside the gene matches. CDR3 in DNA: TGTGCCAGCAGTTTGACAGGGTTGGAGACCCAGTACTTC. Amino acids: CASSLTGLETQYF.

The CDR3 is CASSHEAGGGYNEQFF. The CDR3 DNA reads as TGTGCCAGCAGCCACGAGGCAGGTGGCGGGTACAATGAGCAGTTCTTC. The V and J genes are TRBV7-2 and TRBJ2-1; D perhaps matches TRBD2 (5 bases). CDR1 is SGHTA, CDR2 FQGNSA, per germline. Trimming pared 5 bases from V and 4 bases from J, leaving 18 bases between. This CDR3 comprises 16 residues.

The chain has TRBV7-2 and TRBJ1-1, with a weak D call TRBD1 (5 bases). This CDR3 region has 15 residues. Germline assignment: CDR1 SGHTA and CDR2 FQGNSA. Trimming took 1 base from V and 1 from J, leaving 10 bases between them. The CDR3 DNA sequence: TGTGCCAGCAGCTTAGAAGGACATTCGAACACTGAAGCTTTCTTT. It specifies CASSLEGHSNTEAFF. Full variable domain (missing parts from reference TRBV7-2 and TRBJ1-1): GAGVSQSPSNKVTEKGKDVELRCDPISGHTALYWYRQSLGQGLEFLIYFQGNSAPDKSGLPSDRFSAERTGGSVSTLTIQRTQQEDSAVYLCASSLEGHSNTEAFFGQGTRLTVV.

The CDR3 DNA is TGTGCCAGCAGTATGACTAGCGGGGTCTCCTACGAGCAGTACTTC. Protein product: CASSMTSGVSYEQYF. The rearrangement joins TRBV2 to TRBJ2-7, with TRBD2 matching 11 bases. The CDR3 has 15 residues. The V and J ends lost 5 bases and 0 bases, in that order; junction bases with no gene match: 3. From germline, CDR1 is SNHLY and CDR2 FYNNEI.

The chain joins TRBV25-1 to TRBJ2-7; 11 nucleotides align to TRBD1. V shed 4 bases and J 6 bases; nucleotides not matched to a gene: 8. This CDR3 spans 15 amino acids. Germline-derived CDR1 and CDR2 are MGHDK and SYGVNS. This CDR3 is CASSAGQGAIAEQYF. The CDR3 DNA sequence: TGTGCCAGCAGTGCCGGACAGGGGGCAATCGCCGAGCAGTACTTC.

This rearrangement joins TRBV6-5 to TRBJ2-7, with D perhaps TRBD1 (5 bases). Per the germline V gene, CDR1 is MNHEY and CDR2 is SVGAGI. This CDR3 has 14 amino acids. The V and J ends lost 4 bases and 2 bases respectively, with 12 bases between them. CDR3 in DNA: TGTGCCAGCAGTTCTTCAGGGCCACCCTACGAGCAGTACTTC. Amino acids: CASSSSGPPYEQYF.

Here the CDR3 reads CETSTHKGEFSNQPQHF. CDR3 coding DNA: TGTGAAACCAGCACCCACAAAGGGGAGTTTAGCAATCAGCCCCAGCATTTT. V usage is TRBV5-4 and J usage is TRBJ1-5, with a weak D call TRBD1 (5 bases). CDR1 and CDR2 from the germline V gene are SGHNT and YYREEE (reference sequence). The CDR3 length is 17 residues.

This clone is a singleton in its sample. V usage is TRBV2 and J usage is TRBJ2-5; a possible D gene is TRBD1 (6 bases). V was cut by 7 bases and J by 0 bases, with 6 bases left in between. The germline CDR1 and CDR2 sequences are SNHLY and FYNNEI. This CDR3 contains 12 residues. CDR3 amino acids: CASNRDQETQYF. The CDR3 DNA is TGTGCCAGCAACAGGGACCAAGAGACCCAGTACTTC.

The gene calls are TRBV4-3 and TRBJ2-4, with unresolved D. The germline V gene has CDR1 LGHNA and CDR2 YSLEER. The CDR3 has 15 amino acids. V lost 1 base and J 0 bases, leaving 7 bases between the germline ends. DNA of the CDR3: TGCGCCAGCAGCCAAGGATCTCTAGCCAAAAACATTCAGTACTTC. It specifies CASSQGSLAKNIQYF.